The 28 T cell receptor beta chains given below trace back to one sample, sequenced in a study of cytomegalovirus exposure and HLA in healthy donors. Primers included in the PCR were 60 Vbeta and 13 Jbeta primers. Some clones are missing from TCRdb's copy, which holds only in-frame ones; the method was immunoSEQ multiplex PCR. The table lists about 95,000 clones, approximately 77% of them singletons. Sample: PBMCs. These receptors came from a woman aged 40 to 55 in good health and CMV-seronegative.

This clone has just a few counts. The chain couples TRBV10-3 to TRBJ1-1, with 7 bases lining up with TRBD1. The CDR3 extends over 13 amino acids. The J segment lost 3 bases and the V segment lost 11 bases, leaving 9 bases of the junction unmatched. Germline V gene data show CDR1 as ENHRY and CDR2 as SYGVKD. CDR3 in amino acids: CAARSTGDTEAFF. CDR3 bases: TGTGCCGCCAGGAGTACAGGGGACACTGAAGCTTTCTTT.

This clone was observed a few times. The chain carries TRBV2 and TRBJ1-4; maybe TRBD1 (5 bases). This CDR3 comprises 14 residues. Germline V lookup: CDR1 SNHLY, CDR2 FYNNEI. V lost 7 bases, J lost 7 bases, and 16 bases lay in between. The CDR3 DNA reads as TGTGCCAGCACCCTAAACCCCAGGGCTGAAAAACTGTTTTTT. Protein: CASTLNPRAEKLFF.

The CDR3 DNA sequence: TGTGCCAGTTTAGACAGGGGAGGGCCCAACACTGAAGCTTTCTTT. Translating gives CASLDRGGPNTEAFF. This chain connects TRBV19 to TRBJ1-1, with 8 bases fitting TRBD1. Per the germline V gene, CDR1 is LNHDA and CDR2 is SQIVND (reference sequence). Trimming at V came to 8 bases and at J to 2 bases, leaving 10 bases not matched to a gene. This CDR3 region has 15 residues. The whole variable domain, filled in from reference TRBV19 and TRBJ1-1, reads DGGITQSPKYLFRKEGQNVTLSCEQNLNHDAMYWYRQDPGQGLRLIYYSQIVNDFQKGDIAEGYSVSREKKESFPLTVTSAQKNPTAFYLCASLDRGGPNTEAFFGQGTRLTVV.

The V gene is TRBV7-2, the J gene TRBJ2-1; a possible D gene is TRBD1 (5 bases). CDR3 size: 17 residues. Per the germline V gene, CDR1 is SGHTA and CDR2 is FQGNSA. Trimming shortened V by 2 bases and J by 1 base, and 15 bases separated the two germline ends. CDR3 loop: CASSLTATRGSYNEQFF. CDR3 DNA sequence: TGTGCCAGCAGCTTAACCGCGACAAGGGGATCCTACAATGAGCAGTTCTTC.

For the CDR3, the DNA is TGTGCCAGTAGTACAATACAGGGTCTGAACACTGAAGCTTTCTTT. This sequence encodes CASSTIQGLNTEAFF. The chain uses TRBV19 and TRBJ1-1, with a tentative D call TRBD1 (6 bases). This CDR3 region has 15 residues. Germline loops: CDR1 LNHDA, CDR2 SQIVND (reference sequence). V lost 4 bases, J lost 0 bases, and 12 bases lay in between.

The chain combines TRBV6-1 with TRBJ1-5; D call uncertain. Trimming stripped 3 bases from V and 5 bases from J, with 8 bases between. Germline V gene sequence: CDR1 MNHNS, CDR2 SASEGT. The CDR3 length is 13 residues. In nucleotides, the CDR3 is TGTGCCAGCAGTGACACGGTGGATCAGCCCCAGCATTTT. As protein: CASSDTVDQPQHF.

The chain joins TRBV11-2 to TRBJ1-6, with D maybe TRBD1 (5 bases). V gave up 4 bases and J gave up 0 bases, with 19 bases separating them. Germline assignment: CDR1 SGHAT and CDR2 FQNNGV. This CDR3 comprises 19 residues. The CDR3 DNA reads as TGTGCCAGCAGCTCAACTTCGTTCGCAGGGAACTCCTATAATTCACCCCTCCACTTT. The encoded protein is CASSSTSFAGNSYNSPLHF.

This clone was recorded only once. The chain has TRBV27 and TRBJ1-2; 9 nucleotides match TRBD1. The V gene end was trimmed by 9 bases and the J gene end by 6 bases; junction bases not matched to a gene: 2. The CDR3 sequence is 11 residues long. Germline lookup yields CDR1 MNHEY and CDR2 SMNVEV (reference sequence). This CDR3 is CASGQGNGYTF. CDR3 sequence (DNA): TGTGCCAGTGGACAGGGGAATGGCTACACCTTC.

J is TRBJ2-2 and V is TRBV7-9, with D possibly being TRBD2 (6 bases). The CDR3 covers 16 residues. V was cut by 4 bases and J by 4 bases, with 16 bases left in between. The germline V gene has CDR1 SEHNR and CDR2 FQNEAQ (reference sequence). The CDR3 bases are TGTGCCAGCAGCTCCCCTCTCGGAGGGAGCACCGGGGAGCTGTTTTTT. This encodes CASSSPLGGSTGELFF.

CDR3 nucleotides: TGCGCCAGCCGACCCCTGGGCGGGGGCACTGAAGCTTTCTTT. Residues: CASRPLGGGTEAFF. This chain uses TRBV4-1 with TRBJ1-1; tentative D call: TRBD1 (5 bases). Germline-derived CDR1 and CDR2 are MGHRA and YSYEKL. The CDR3 is 14 residues long. Trimming left V 8 bases short and J 4 bases short, with 17 bases between.

V gene TRBV18 combines with J gene TRBJ1-6; D perhaps matches TRBD1 (6 bases). Germline values: CDR1 KGHSH, CDR2 LQKENI. V lost 6 bases, J lost 8 bases, and 17 bases lay in between. The length of the CDR3 is 15 residues. Written as DNA, the CDR3 is TGTGCCAGCTCGCCCAACACAGGGTTGGATTCACCCCTCCACTTT. It translates to CASSPNTGLDSPLHF.

This chain uses TRBV27 with TRBJ2-2, with D perhaps TRBD1 (5 bases). V was shortened by 6 bases and J by 7 bases, with 12 bases between the two germline ends. The CDR3 loop spans 13 amino acids. Per germline, CDR1 MNHEY and CDR2 SMNVEV (reference sequence). CDR3 region: CASSLQVYGELFF. The CDR3 bases are TGTGCCAGCAGCTTACAGGTTTACGGGGAGCTGTTTTTT.

This chain joins TRBV6-5 and TRBJ1-1; D unclear. The germline V gene has CDR1 MNHEY and CDR2 SVGAGI. Trimming took off 2 bases at V and 3 bases at J, with 7 bases between the two ends. The CDR3 length is 13 residues. This CDR3 is CASSYERDTEAFF. DNA for the CDR3: TGTGCCAGCAGTTACGAGAGAGACACTGAAGCTTTCTTT.

A word on this clone: In this CDR3 the conserved last residue, phenylalanine or tryptophan, is missing, so a read error is likely. The chain combines TRBV7-8 with TRBJ1-5, with a tentative D call TRBD1 (6 bases). The length of the CDR3 is 15 residues. The germline gives CDR1 SGHVS, CDR2 FQNEAQ. V was clipped by 0 bases and J by 4 bases, with 10 bases between them. CDR3 amino acids: CASSLAGQGNQPQHV. DNA for the CDR3: TGTGCCAGCAGCTTAGCGGGACAAGGGAATCAGCCCCAGCATGTT.

The chain is built from TRBV7-9 and TRBJ1-1; tentative D call: TRBD1 (6 bases). This CDR3 has 14 amino acids. Trimming removed 4 bases at V and 2 bases at J, with 11 bases between. Germline V gene lookup returns CDR1 SEHNR and CDR2 FQNEAQ (reference sequence). The CDR3 DNA follows: TGTGCCAGCAGCTCCCTGGACAGAAACACTGAAGCTTTCTTT. It specifies CASSSLDRNTEAFF.

The chain has TRBV18 and TRBJ2-7; 7 nucleotides align to TRBD1. Per germline, CDR1 KGHSH and CDR2 LQKENI. The CDR3 is 13 residues long. V was pared by 4 bases and J by 3 bases, with 3 bases of the junction left unmatched. The CDR3 reads CASSLGQVYEQYF. The CDR3 nucleotides are TGTGCCAGCTCACTAGGACAGGTCTACGAGCAGTACTTC.

This clone is a singleton in its sample. The chain links TRBV19 to TRBJ1-5; no clear D gene. Germline loops: CDR1 LNHDA, CDR2 SQIVND (reference sequence). This CDR3 is 13 amino acids long. V was clipped by 3 bases and J by 4 bases, with 7 bases between them. CDR3 residues: CASSMQENQPQHF. The CDR3 DNA reads TGTGCCAGTAGTATGCAGGAAAATCAGCCCCAGCATTTT.

This sequence joins TRBV7-9 and TRBJ2-5; D possibly corresponds to TRBD1 (6 bases). This CDR3 contains 15 residues. Germline V lookup: CDR1 SEHNR, CDR2 FQNEAQ (reference sequence). V shed 5 bases and J shed 0 bases, with 13 bases lying between them. The DNA of the CDR3 is TGTGCCAGCAGCGAATGGGCAGGGGACCAAGAGACCCAGTACTTC. It codes for CASSEWAGDQETQYF.

The chain recombines TRBV6-6 with TRBJ2-7, with 9 bases identical to TRBD1. Germline values: CDR1 MNHNY, CDR2 SVGAGI (reference sequence). CDR3 length: 14 residues. The J segment lost 3 bases and the V segment lost 7 bases, leaving 7 bases of the junction unmatched. CDR3 sequence reads: CASTLLTGGYEQYF. The CDR3 DNA reads TGTGCCAGCACCCTCCTGACAGGGGGCTACGAGCAGTACTTC.

The rearrangement joins TRBV29-1 to TRBJ1-1; possibly TRBD1 for D (5 bases). The germline V and J ends were trimmed by 5 bases and 4 bases, with 14 bases remaining between them. CDR3 size: 13 residues. The V gene's germline CDR1 is SQVTM and CDR2 ANQGSEA. CDR3 sequence reads: CSVQWGLGTEAFF. The CDR3 DNA sequence: TGCAGCGTTCAGTGGGGCTTGGGCACTGAAGCTTTCTTT. Together with reference TRBV29-1 and TRBJ1-1, the CDR3 gives the full variable domain: SAVISQKPSRDICQRGTSLTIQCQVDSQVTMMFWYRQQPGQSLTLIATANQGSEATYESGFVIDKFPISRPNLTFSTLTVSNMSPEDSSIYLCSVQWGLGTEAFFGQGTRLTVV.

The chain carries TRBV5-5 and TRBJ1-1, with D tentatively TRBD1 (5 bases). The germline V and J ends were trimmed by 0 bases and 7 bases, with 7 bases remaining between them. CDR1 and CDR2 from the germline V gene are SGHKS and YYEKEE (reference sequence). The CDR3 has 12 residues. The CDR3 DNA reads as TGTGCCAGCAGCTTGGCCAGGGTTGAAGCTTTCTTT. Amino acids: CASSLARVEAFF.

The J gene is TRBJ1-2, the V gene TRBV10-3, with 9 bases that match TRBD1. Per germline, CDR1 ENHRY and CDR2 SYGVKD. J was trimmed by 8 bases and V by 8 bases; bases with no gene match: 3. The CDR3 sequence is 11 residues long. The CDR3, as DNA: TGTGCCATCCTTGGGACAGGGGGCTACACCTTC. This codes for CAILGTGGYTF.

V gene TRBV7-2 combines with J gene TRBJ1-4; maybe TRBD1 (5 bases). V was cut by 1 base and J by 3 bases, with 12 bases left in between. The CDR3 is made up of 16 amino acids. Per germline, CDR1 SGHTA and CDR2 FQGNSA. CDR3 protein: CASSLVSGGANEKLFF. The DNA of the CDR3 is TGTGCCAGCAGCTTAGTTTCGGGGGGGGCTAATGAAAAACTGTTTTTT. The full variable domain, completed using reference TRBV7-2 and TRBJ1-4, is GAGVSQSPSNKVTEKGKDVELRCDPISGHTALYWYRQSLGQGLEFLIYFQGNSAPDKSGLPSDRFSAERTGGSVSTLTIQRTQQEDSAVYLCASSLVSGGANEKLFFGSGTQLSVL.

This rearrangement joins TRBV4-1 to TRBJ2-1; 10 positions agree with TRBD2. The V and J ends lost 4 bases and 4 bases, in that order; junction bases with no gene match: 10. Per germline, CDR1 MGHRA and CDR2 YSYEKL. CDR3 length: 17 amino acids. In DNA, the CDR3 is TGCGCCAGCAGCCCCCCCGGGGGGACTAGCGATTACAATGAGCAGTTCTTC. This translates into CASSPPGGTSDYNEQFF.

On this clone itself: The missing conserved phenylalanine or tryptophan at the end of this CDR3 makes a read error likely. This chain uses TRBV5-6 with TRBJ1-2, with 10 positions matching TRBD1. Germline loops: CDR1 SGHDT, CDR2 YYEEEE. With 0 bases clipped from V and 4 bases from J, the junction kept 6 bases outside the gene matches. The CDR3 spans 16 residues. CDR3 coding DNA: TGTGCCAGCAGCTTGGACAGACAGGGGGCCCTCTATGGCTACACCGTC. Amino acids: CASSLDRQGALYGYTV.

The CDR3 nucleotides are TGCGCCAGCAGCTTCGGGAGCGGACCCACAGATACGCAGTATTTT. It specifies CASSFGSGPTDTQYF. V gene TRBV5-1 combines with J gene TRBJ2-3; perhaps TRBD2 as D (6 bases). CDR3 length: 15 amino acids. V lost 2 bases, J lost 2 bases, and 12 bases lay in between. CDR1 SGHRS and CDR2 YFSETQ come from the germline V gene.

The CDR3 is CAIGGGANYGYTF. CDR3 sequence (DNA): TGTGCCATCGGGGGGGGTGCTAACTATGGCTACACCTTC. The chain combines TRBV10-3 with TRBJ1-2, with a tentative D call TRBD1 (5 bases). V lost 8 bases, J lost 0 bases, and 10 bases lay in between. The CDR3 has 13 amino acids. Germline V gene lookup returns CDR1 ENHRY and CDR2 SYGVKD.

This clone came up once. The chain recombines TRBV7-8 with TRBJ1-1; 11 nucleotides agree with TRBD1. V dropped 7 bases and J dropped 1; count of bases not matched to a gene: 17. This CDR3 region has 19 residues. CDR1 and CDR2 (germline): SGHVS, FQNEAQ. This CDR3 reads CASTIGQGAHYGGNTEAFF. CDR3 nucleotide sequence: TGTGCCAGCACCATCGGACAGGGGGCACACTACGGGGGGAACACTGAAGCTTTCTTT.